The entry that follows covers one T cell receptor (beta chain) sequence. Its target is unknown. Assay used: immunoSEQ multiplex PCR; TCRdb lists only in-frame clones, some missing. The data show approximately 44,000 clones, 94% seen once. This sample is part of a study of T cell clonotyping in hematopoietic cell transplantation. Study results and limitations: After transplant, recipient diversity fell while pathologically expanded clonotypes grew through day 180. Graft donor and pretransplant recipient Inverse Simpson Index values predicted broader posttransplant TCR diversity. CD4 and CD8 repertoire contributions could not be separated without sorting.

The CDR3 spans 16 residues. V lost 7 bases to trimming and J lost 4 bases, with 22 bases between them. CDR1 LNHDA and CDR2 SQIVND come from the germline V gene (reference sequence). Input material: peripheral blood mononuclear cells. The genes are TRBV19 and TRBJ1-1, with a possible D match to TRBD1 (5 bases). The sequence was collected from a woman in her 50s in good health. Some clones in this sample may be carry-over from other donors' samples. The CDR3 DNA sequence: TGTGCCAGTACCCATACGGGACCTACAGTTACCACTGAAGCTTTCTTT. Its translation: CASTHTGPTVTTEAFF.